These 29 T cell receptor beta chains originate from one sample sequenced in a study of T cell changes during pregnancy in multiple sclerosis. This table comes from immunoSEQ multiplex PCR, and its TCRdb copy is limited to in-frame clones, with some not included. The table has 75,000 to 100,000 clones, roughly 91% seen once; the top ten hold 1.5% to 2%. Sequenced here: peripheral blood, sampled after pregnancy. The receptor set was obtained from a female donor in good health, enrolled as a control in a pregnancy study.

This sequence joins TRBV18 and TRBJ2-1; 10 bases match TRBD2. The CDR3 has 15 residues. Germline CDR1 and CDR2: KGHSH and LQKENI. The V segment lost 3 bases and the J segment 7 bases; nucleotides outside the gene matches: 6. The CDR3 loop is CASSPLAGEGNEQFF. CDR3 DNA: TGTGCCAGCTCACCCCTAGCGGGGGAGGGAAATGAGCAGTTCTTC.

With respect to this clone: Other DNA sequences in the sample encode the same CDR3. The chain combines TRBV11-2 with TRBJ2-5, with D unclear. V was clipped by 1 base and J by 3 bases, with 6 bases between them. The CDR3 runs 13 residues. Germline V gene sequence: CDR1 SGHAT, CDR2 FQNNGV. CDR3 coding DNA: TGTGCCAGCAGCTTAGGAGGAAAAGAGACCCAGTACTTC. It specifies CASSLGGKETQYF. The full variable domain, rest sourced from reference TRBV11-2 and TRBJ2-5, is EAGVAQSPRYKIIEKRQSVAFWCNPISGHATLYWYQQILGQGPKLLIQFQNNGVVDDSQLPKDRFSAERLKGVDSTLKIQPAKLEDSAVYLCASSLGGKETQYFGPGTRLLVL.

Worth noting for this clone: Other nucleotide sequences in the sample specify the same CDR3. The genes are TRBV18 and TRBJ2-5; TRBD2 aligns across 7 bases. This CDR3 region has 13 residues. After removal of 3 bases from V and 4 bases from J, the junction contained 2 bases not matched to a gene. Germline V gene sequence: CDR1 KGHSH, CDR2 LQKENI. As DNA, the CDR3 is TGTGCCAGCTCACCCGGACTAGGAGAGACCCAGTACTTC. Residues: CASSPGLGETQYF.

J is TRBJ1-3 and V is TRBV27; TRBD1 is a possible D gene (5 bases). The CDR3 has 15 residues. CDR1 is MNHEY and CDR2 is SMNVEV in the germline V gene (reference sequence). V was clipped by 3 bases and J by 7 bases, with 16 bases between them. Here the CDR3 reads CASSLGGTRGNTIYF. The CDR3 coding sequence is TGTGCCAGCAGTTTGGGCGGGACCCGTGGGAACACCATATATTTT.

The chain has TRBV7-3 and TRBJ2-2; a possible D gene is TRBD1 (6 bases). CDR1 SGHTA and CDR2 FQGTGA come from the germline V gene. There are 15 residues in the CDR3. V was shortened by 4 bases and J by 0 bases, with 9 bases between the two germline ends. CDR3 amino acids: CASSSDSSNTGELFF. The DNA of the CDR3 is TGTGCCAGCAGCTCGGACAGTTCGAACACCGGGGAGCTGTTTTTT.

This clone appeared a single time. This sequence joins TRBV7-2 and TRBJ2-7; no reliable D call. There are 15 residues in the CDR3. Germline V gives CDR1 SGHTA, CDR2 FQGNSA. V lost 0 bases and J 4 bases, leaving 13 bases between the germline ends. The CDR3 reads CASSLALGSGYEQYF. The CDR3 nucleotides read TGTGCCAGCAGCTTAGCGCTTGGGTCGGGTTACGAGCAGTACTTC.

This clone was seen a single time. The rearrangement links TRBV4-1 to TRBJ2-1; 11 bases line up with TRBD1. Germline CDR1 reads MGHRA; CDR2 reads YSYEKL. V trimming: 3 bases; J trimming: 6 bases; junction bases outside the gene matches: 4. There are 15 residues in the CDR3. The CDR3 is CASSQGTGGLNEQFF. CDR3 coding DNA: TGCGCCAGCAGCCAGGGGACAGGGGGTCTCAATGAGCAGTTCTTC.

The genes are TRBV15 and TRBJ1-6; D remains ambiguous. With 0 bases removed from V and 0 bases from J, the gap between germline ends came to 9 bases. The CDR3 extends over 17 amino acids. The V gene's germline CDR1 is LNHNV and CDR2 YYDKDF (reference sequence). The CDR3 DNA reads as TGTGCCACCAGCAGAGATCCCCGTCGCTCCTATAATTCACCCCTCCACTTT. It is translated as CATSRDPRRSYNSPLHF.

This chain uses TRBV7-2 with TRBJ1-3; 8 bases are a match to TRBD1. Germline V gives CDR1 SGHTA, CDR2 FQGNSA. The trim removed 6 bases at V and 2 bases at J, leaving 9 bases unmatched. The length of the CDR3 is 16 residues. This CDR3 reads CASSNPPDRAGNTIYF. The CDR3 nucleotides are TGTGCCAGCAGTAACCCCCCGGACAGGGCTGGAAACACCATATATTTT.

This chain links TRBV21-1 with TRBJ2-5; no DNA check was done on the table's D call, TRBD2. TRBV21-1 is a pseudogene. This CDR3 contains 19 residues. In nucleotides, the CDR3 is TGTGCCAGCAGCAAAGAGGGGGCGGGGGGCCCCGGATCGGTAGAGACCCAGTACTTC. It codes for CASSKEGAGGPGSVETQYF.

The chain couples TRBV11-2 to TRBJ1-1, with TRBD1 matching 9 bases. With 5 bases clipped from V and 3 bases from J, the junction kept 7 bases outside the gene matches. CDR1 and CDR2 from the germline V gene are SGHAT and FQNNGV. This CDR3 spans 15 amino acids. CDR3 protein: CASSRGTGKDTEAFF. DNA for the CDR3: TGTGCCAGCAGCCGAGGGACAGGGAAGGACACTGAAGCTTTCTTT.

The chain has TRBV11-1 and TRBJ2-7; perhaps TRBD2 as D (5 bases). Per the germline V gene, CDR1 is SGHAT and CDR2 is FQDESV (reference sequence). The V and J ends lost 2 bases and 3 bases respectively, with 8 bases between them. The CDR3 consists of 13 residues. The chain's CDR3 is CASSLSEGYEQYF. The DNA of the CDR3 is TGTGCCAGCAGCTTAAGCGAGGGCTACGAGCAGTACTTC.

The chain employs TRBV18 and TRBJ2-7; 10 bases fit TRBD2. J gave up 7 bases and V 4 bases, and 13 bases lay outside the gene matches. The CDR3 spans 16 residues. Germline CDR1 is KGHSH and CDR2 is LQKENI. The CDR3 loop is CASSLYAAGGPGEQYF. The CDR3 nucleotides read TGTGCCAGCTCACTCTACGCAGCGGGGGGGCCAGGGGAGCAGTACTTC.

The chain has TRBV11-2 and TRBJ2-1, with TRBD1 matching over 8 bases. The CDR3 extends over 12 amino acids. J lost 14 bases, V lost 4 bases, and 7 bases had no gene match. CDR1 SGHAT and CDR2 FQNNGV come from the germline V gene. The CDR3 nucleotides are TGTGCCAGCAGCTCAGAGACAGGGGTCAAGTTCTTC. It yields the protein CASSSETGVKFF.

The chain has TRBV5-5 and TRBJ1-5; D is ambiguous. Trimming cost V 0 bases and J 0 bases, with 7 bases left between them. CDR3 size: 15 residues. From germline, CDR1 is SGHKS and CDR2 YYEKEE (reference sequence). The DNA for the CDR3 is TGTGCCAGCAGCTTGGGGCCGCATAGCAATCAGCCCCAGCATTTT. This codes for CASSLGPHSNQPQHF.

The genes are TRBV19 and TRBJ1-2, with 7 positions matching TRBD1. Germline loops: CDR1 LNHDA, CDR2 SQIVND (reference sequence). Trimming cost V 4 bases and J 4 bases; bases outside gene matches: 6. The CDR3 has 14 amino acids. The CDR3 protein is CASSTHRGFYGYTF. CDR3 sequence (DNA): TGTGCCAGTAGTACCCACAGGGGTTTCTATGGCTACACCTTC. Together with reference TRBV19 and TRBJ1-2, the CDR3 gives the full variable domain: DGGITQSPKYLFRKEGQNVTLSCEQNLNHDAMYWYRQDPGQGLRLIYYSQIVNDFQKGDIAEGYSVSREKKESFPLTVTSAQKNPTAFYLCASSTHRGFYGYTFGSGTRLTVV.

This sequence joins TRBV4-1 and TRBJ2-5; tentatively, D is TRBD1 (6 bases). V gave up 1 base and J gave up 5 bases, with 14 bases separating them. Germline lookup yields CDR1 MGHRA and CDR2 YSYEKL. This CDR3 comprises 15 residues. The CDR3 DNA sequence: TGCGCCAGCAGCCAAGGGACAGTGAAACAGGAGACCCAGTACTTC. Translating gives CASSQGTVKQETQYF.

The chain is built from TRBV7-8 and TRBJ1-2; the D gene is possibly TRBD1 (6 bases). The CDR3 runs 14 residues. The V gene's germline CDR1 is SGHVS and CDR2 FQNEAQ. Trimming left V 0 bases short and J 4 bases short, with 9 bases between. The CDR3 DNA sequence: TGTGCCAGCAGCTTAGCTGGACAGACCTATGGCTACACCTTC. Its translation: CASSLAGQTYGYTF.

The genes are TRBV7-2 and TRBJ2-5; TRBD1 agrees at 8 bases. With 1 base clipped from V and 2 bases from J, the junction kept 3 bases outside the gene matches. The CDR3 has 15 residues. The V gene's germline CDR1 is SGHTA and CDR2 FQGNSA. The CDR3 is CASSLGGTGQETQYF. The CDR3 DNA follows: TGTGCCAGCAGCTTAGGGGGGACAGGTCAAGAGACCCAGTACTTC.

V usage is TRBV4-3 and J usage is TRBJ1-4, with D tentatively TRBD1 (5 bases). V lost 1 base to trimming and J lost 8 bases, with 11 bases between them. In germline, CDR1 is LGHNA, CDR2 YSLEER. This CDR3 has 14 residues. CDR3 amino acids: CASSQGGGREKLFF. CDR3 coding DNA: TGCGCCAGCAGCCAAGGGGGGGGAAGGGAAAAACTGTTTTTT.

CDR3 sequence: CASSPSGGGHEQYF. CDR3 DNA sequence: TGTGCCAGCAGTCCCTCAGGGGGAGGCCACGAGCAGTACTTC. The V call is TRBV27, the J call TRBJ2-7; D might be TRBD1 (7 bases). This CDR3 contains 14 residues. CDR1 is MNHEY and CDR2 is SMNVEV in the germline V gene (reference sequence). The V and J ends lost 5 bases and 5 bases respectively, with 16 bases between them.

V is TRBV5-6 and J is TRBJ2-3; D is possibly TRBD1 (6 bases). V lost 3 bases and J lost 2, with 7 bases in between. CDR3 length equals 13 residues. Germline V gives CDR1 SGHDT, CDR2 YYEEEE. Here the CDR3 reads CASSWTDTDTQYF. CDR3 DNA: TGTGCCAGCAGCTGGACAGACACAGATACGCAGTATTTT.

The CDR3 nucleotides are TGCGCCAGCAGCAACGTTCCGGGACTCTCCCTTACAGATACGCAGTATTTT. Its translation: CASSNVPGLSLTDTQYF. The gene calls are TRBV4-1 and TRBJ2-3; D may be TRBD2 (6 bases). Germline V gene lookup returns CDR1 MGHRA and CDR2 YSYEKL. CDR3 length: 17 amino acids. V shed 5 bases and J shed 3 bases, with 21 bases lying between them.

This chain links TRBV11-1 with TRBJ1-1; D gene uncertain. Trimming removed 5 bases at V and 3 bases at J, with 10 bases between. Germline CDR1 and CDR2: SGHAT and FQDESV (reference sequence). This CDR3 is 13 amino acids long. The CDR3 sequence: CASSPPGDTEAFF. Written as DNA, the CDR3 is TGTGCCAGCAGCCCCCCCGGGGACACTGAAGCTTTCTTT.

CDR3 DNA sequence: TGCAGTGCTAGCCAGGGGGCCGAGCAGTACTTC. The encoded protein is CSASQGAEQYF. This chain joins TRBV20-1 and TRBJ2-7; 8 nucleotides match TRBD1. Germline V CDR1 and CDR2: DFQATT, SNEGSKA (reference sequence). This CDR3 is 11 amino acids long. The J segment lost 6 bases and the V segment lost 3 bases, leaving 1 base of the junction unmatched.

This chain connects TRBV4-1 to TRBJ1-2; 7 bases match TRBD1. Germline V gene data show CDR1 as MGHRA and CDR2 as YSYEKL. The CDR3 totals 14 residues. The ends lost 2 bases at V and 6 bases at J; junction bases unmatched: 6. The CDR3 nucleotides are TGCGCCAGCAGCCAACATAACAGGGGAGATGGCTACACCTTC. This codes for CASSQHNRGDGYTF.

The chain links TRBV4-2 to TRBJ1-1; D ambiguous. The CDR3 spans 15 residues. Germline CDR1 and CDR2: LGHNA and YNFKEQ. V lost 3 bases, J lost 5 bases, and 16 bases lay in between. The CDR3 region is CASSQVLRLATEAFF. The CDR3 region has the DNA TGTGCCAGCAGCCAGGTGCTGCGGCTGGCGACTGAAGCTTTCTTT.

The chain couples TRBV7-2 to TRBJ2-7; tentative D call: TRBD1 (7 bases). CDR1 and CDR2 from the germline V gene are SGHTA and FQGNSA. With 4 bases removed from V and 1 base from J, the gap between germline ends came to 14 bases. The CDR3 is 15 amino acids. In DNA form, the CDR3 reads TGTGCCAGCAGCTCCAGGGCGGGACAGTCCTACGAGCAGTACTTC. Residues: CASSSRAGQSYEQYF.

This rearrangement joins TRBV6-6 to TRBJ2-3; tentative D call: TRBD2 (6 bases). The CDR3 is 13 amino acids. Trimming stripped 6 bases from V and 4 bases from J, with 11 bases between. Germline assignment: CDR1 MNHNY and CDR2 SVGAGI (reference sequence). CDR3 loop: CASRPGTPDTQYF. The CDR3 DNA reads TGTGCCAGCAGGCCCGGGACTCCAGATACGCAGTATTTT.